This T cell receptor (beta chain) was observed in a study of immune cell composition in non-small cell lung cancer. This CDR3 contains 14 residues. The V gene's germline CDR1 is SGHRS and CDR2 YFSETQ. V lost 4 bases to trimming and J lost 0 bases; unmatched junction nucleotides: 2. This clone was recorded a few times. Sequencing used immunoSEQ multiplex PCR; TCRdb keeps in-frame clones, though not all of them. Of roughly 1,700 clones listed, 70% to 85% were seen once; the top ten hold just under 9%. Genomic DNA came from frozen unsorted single-cell suspensions. The TCR originated in a human donor with non-small cell lung cancer. The gene calls are TRBV5-1 and TRBJ2-3, with 7 bases fitting TRBD1. Specimen: lung tumor tissue. The CDR3 loop is CASSPGQSTDTQYF. The DNA for the CDR3 is TGCGCCAGCAGCCCGGGACAGAGCACAGATACGCAGTATTTT.